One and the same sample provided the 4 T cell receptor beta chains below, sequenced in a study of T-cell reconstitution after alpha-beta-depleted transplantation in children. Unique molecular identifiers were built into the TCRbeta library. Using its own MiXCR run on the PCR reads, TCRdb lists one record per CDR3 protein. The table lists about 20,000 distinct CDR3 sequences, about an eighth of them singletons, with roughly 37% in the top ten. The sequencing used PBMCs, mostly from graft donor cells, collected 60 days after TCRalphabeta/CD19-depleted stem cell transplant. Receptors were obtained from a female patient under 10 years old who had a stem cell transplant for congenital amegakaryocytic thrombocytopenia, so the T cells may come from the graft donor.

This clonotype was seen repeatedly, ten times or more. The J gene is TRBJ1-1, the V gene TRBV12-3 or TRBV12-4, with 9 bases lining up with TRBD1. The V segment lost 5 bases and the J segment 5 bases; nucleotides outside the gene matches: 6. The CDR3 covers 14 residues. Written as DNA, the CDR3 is TGTGCCAGCAGTCCGGGGACAGGGAGAACTGAAGCTTTCTTT. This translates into CASSPGTGRTEAFF.

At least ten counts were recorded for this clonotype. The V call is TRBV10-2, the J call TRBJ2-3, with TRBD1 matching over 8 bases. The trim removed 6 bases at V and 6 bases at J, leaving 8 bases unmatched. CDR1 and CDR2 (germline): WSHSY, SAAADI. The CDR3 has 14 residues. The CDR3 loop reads CASRRTGLSDTQYF. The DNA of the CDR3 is TGCGCCAGCAGAAGGACAGGGCTCTCGGATACGCAGTATTTT.

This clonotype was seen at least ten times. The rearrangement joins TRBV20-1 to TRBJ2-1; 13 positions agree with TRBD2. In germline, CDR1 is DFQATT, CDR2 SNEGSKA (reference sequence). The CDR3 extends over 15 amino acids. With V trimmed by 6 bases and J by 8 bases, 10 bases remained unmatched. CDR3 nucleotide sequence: TGCAGTGCGCCGCGGACTAGCGGGAGTGAGGATGAGCAGTTCTTC. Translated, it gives CSAPRTSGSEDEQFF.

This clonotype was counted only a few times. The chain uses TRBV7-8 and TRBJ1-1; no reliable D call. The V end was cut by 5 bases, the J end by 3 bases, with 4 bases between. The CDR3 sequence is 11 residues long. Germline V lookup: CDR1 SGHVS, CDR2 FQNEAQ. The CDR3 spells CASSGHTEAFF. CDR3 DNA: TGTGCCAGCAGCGGACACACTGAAGCTTTCTTT.